This TCR beta chain came from a study of blood T cell repertoires in COVID-19 (dated by TCRdb to the early 2020s). Background on the whole study: Samples from collaborators originated in the United States, Italy and Spain and spanned both the acute and convalescent phases of COVID-19. The prospective study material was composed of cDNA or gDNA derived from T cells, B-cell-depleted T cells, or PBMCs. Subjects who had been exposed to COVID-19, were actively infected with it, or had recovered from it provided the deeply sampled blood TCRbeta repertoires that made up the dataset. The repertoires were made available in a free public database intended to serve as a resource for research on the immune response to SARS-CoV-2. The samples were drawn from two sources: the first 160 participants of the ongoing ImmuneRACE study, and over 1,000 subjects contributed by 6 global collaborators. Sample metadata almost always included a de-identified subject ID, COVID-19 status, age in years and sex. Where available, HLA class I and class II types were obtained from metadata supplied by the sample provider rather than from assay-based typing.

The study at large found these results: How much clinical and demographic metadata was included differed by source and by participant, and the metadata was provided uncurated.

TCRbeta CDR3 regions were amplified from genomic DNA by means of the immunoSEQ Assay, a bias-controlled multiplex PCR. From the authors' description of their analysis: Within the assay, amplification of reference gene primers was used to estimate how many nucleated cells each sample contained. To quantify the absolute abundance of each unique TCRbeta CDR3 rearrangement, sequence reads were collapsed and filtered. For each sample, productive Simpson clonality was calculated as the square root of Simpson's diversity index over productive rearrangements. TCRdb carries this immuneACCESS record with in-frame sequences only. Its versions omit some clonotypes, under half of them owing to an unresolved V gene in the studies checked, with the rest unexplained. D and trimming were read from the DNA, whereas the V and J calls and clone size are those reported in that table. In this sample the table shows roughly 120,000 clones, 60% to 85% of which occur a single time. The ten largest clones represent 2.3% of the sample.

About this clone itself: This clone's antigen is unknown. Per-base quality was not reported, and no clone a single base away is much larger than it.

Sequences SGHTA (CDR1) and FQGTGA (CDR2) are obtained from the germline V gene. The germline ends are 8 bases apart after V is trimmed by 5 bases and J by 1 base. The CDR3 holds 14 amino acids from the cysteine to the phenylalanine. Just the 42-base CDR3 DNA is kept, in frame starting at base 1. The collaborating institutions used their own protocols to collect whole blood in K2EDTA tubes. For TCRbeta analysis, collaborators shipped samples in one of three forms: frozen whole blood, isolated PBMCs, or DNA extracted from either of those sample types. The specimen was peripheral blood. This clonotype was obtained from a man between 70 and 80 years old with acute or convalescent COVID-19. The rearrangement combines TRBV7-3 with TRBJ2-2, with a tentative D gene TRBD1 over 6 matching bases. For the CDR3, the sequence is CASSPDRNTGELFF. The base sequence is TGTGCCAGCAGCCCGGACAGGAACACCGGGGAGCTGTTTTTT.